The next 19 T cell receptor beta chains were all read from a single sample in a study of shared clonotypes between healthy human individuals (dated by TCRdb to 2020 to 2021). Library preparation employed the immunoSEQ multiplex PCR assay. TCRdb obtained this table from immuneACCESS and retained in-frame rearrangements with V and J assigned. These tables miss some clones; where compared with another copy, unresolved V genes account for less than half of the shortfall, and the remainder is unexplained. This sample holds approximately 480,000 clones; roughly 85% were observed only once. The top ten clonotypes cover approximately 12% of the sample. Sequences were obtained from PBMCs. The receptor source for this set is a woman in her thirties or forties in good health. Some clones in this sample may be carry-over from other donors' samples.

This rearrangement joins TRBV5-1 to TRBJ1-1; D is unclear. Germline loops: CDR1 SGHRS, CDR2 YFSETQ. The CDR3 runs to 14 residues. Trimming removed 0 bases from V and 8 bases from J, with 14 bases in between. CDR3 DNA: TGCGCCAGCAGCTTGGGACTAGGAGTCGGGGAAGCTTTCTTT. This gives the protein CASSLGLGVGEAFF.

There are a few counts of this clone. The chain uses TRBV7-3 and TRBJ2-2; D gene unclear. V lost 1 base, J lost 6 bases, and 9 bases lay in between. CDR1 is SGHTA and CDR2 is FQGTGA in the germline V gene. The CDR3 runs 14 residues. CDR3 amino acids: CASSLNPGPGELFF. CDR3 bases: TGTGCCAGCAGCTTAAACCCGGGCCCCGGGGAGCTGTTTTTT. Using reference TRBV7-3 and TRBJ2-2 for the parts outside the CDR3, the full variable domain is GAGVSQTPSNKVTEKGKYVELRCDPISGHTALYWYRQSLGQGPEFLIYFQGTGAADDSGLPNDRFFAVRPEGSVSTLKIQRTERGDSAVYLCASSLNPGPGELFFGEGSRLTVL.

Note on this clone: Other DNA sequences in this specimen translate into the identical CDR3. The chain employs TRBV4-2 and TRBJ2-3; TRBD2 agrees at 14 bases. The trim removed 3 bases at V and 7 bases at J, leaving 9 bases unmatched. Per the germline V gene, CDR1 is LGHNA and CDR2 is YNFKEQ. CDR3 length equals 17 residues. CDR3: CASSHGTGTSGSNTQYF. Here the CDR3 DNA reads TGTGCCAGCAGCCATGGCACCGGGACTAGCGGGAGCAATACGCAGTATTTT.

This clone was counted a few times. This chain links TRBV5-5 with TRBJ1-2; a weak D match, TRBD1 (5 bases). V was pared by 0 bases and J by 5 bases, with 11 bases between. The CDR3 contains 14 residues. Germline values: CDR1 SGHKS, CDR2 YYEKEE (reference sequence). CDR3 in amino acids: CASSLAGTYYGYTF. The CDR3 DNA reads TGTGCCAGCAGCTTGGCCGGGACGTATTATGGCTACACCTTC.

This sequence joins TRBV28 and TRBJ1-1, with a possible D match to TRBD1 (5 bases). The CDR3 runs to 15 residues. Trimming shortened V by 4 bases and J by 1 base, and 13 bases separated the two germline ends. Germline loops: CDR1 MDHEN, CDR2 SYDVKM. The CDR3: CASSSPRGENTEAFF. The CDR3 DNA reads as TGTGCCAGCAGTTCTCCCCGAGGGGAGAACACTGAAGCTTTCTTT.

The chain carries TRBV6-6 and TRBJ1-5; the match to TRBD1 covers 7 bases. Per germline, CDR1 MNHNY and CDR2 SVGAGI (reference sequence). Trimming removed 6 bases from V and 3 bases from J; junction bases left unmatched: 11. The length of the CDR3 is 16 residues. The CDR3 protein is CASSRDRAADNQPQHF. The CDR3 DNA reads as TGTGCCAGCAGCCGGGACAGAGCCGCCGACAATCAGCCCCAGCATTTT.

This chain joins TRBV29-1 and TRBJ1-1, with no clear D. The germline gives CDR1 SQVTM, CDR2 ANQGSEA. This CDR3 spans 15 amino acids. V dropped 3 bases and J dropped 0 bases, with 14 bases sitting between them. DNA for the CDR3: TGCAGCGTTGATGAGAACGGCGGAATGAACACTGAAGCTTTCTTT. It yields the protein CSVDENGGMNTEAFF.

The chain has TRBV7-9 and TRBJ2-1, with 8 bases aligning to TRBD2. Germline CDR1 reads SEHNR; CDR2 reads FQNEAQ (reference sequence). The CDR3 spans 17 residues. The J segment lost 7 bases and the V segment lost 4 bases, leaving 15 bases of the junction unmatched. The CDR3: CASSSGWAGRAGNEQFF. CDR3 nucleotides: TGTGCCAGCAGCTCCGGTTGGGCCGGGAGGGCCGGTAATGAGCAGTTCTTC.

To note about this clone: A read error may produce the germline difference seen at one junction end. In nucleotides, the CDR3 is TGTGCTAGCAGCCGCGGACAGGAGAACACAGATACGCAGTATTTT. Translation: CASSRGQENTDTQYF. J is TRBJ2-3 and V is TRBV7-7; 7 nucleotides line up with TRBD1. Germline loops: CDR1 SSHAT, CDR2 FNYEAQ (reference sequence). The CDR3 sequence is 15 residues long.

This clone showed up just a few times. This chain joins TRBV29-1 and TRBJ2-7; 9 nucleotides agree with TRBD1. Trimming took 6 bases from V and 7 from J; bases not matched to a gene: 10. The CDR3 is 13 amino acids. Germline V gene sequence: CDR1 SQVTM, CDR2 ANQGSEA. The CDR3 DNA is TGCAGCGTCCCGGGACAGGGTCTTGAAGAGCAGTACTTC. It codes for CSVPGQGLEEQYF.

This clone was detected only once. The chain combines TRBV30 with TRBJ2-1; unclear D gene. CDR3 length: 13 residues. Looked up from germline, CDR1 is GTSNPN and CDR2 is SVGIG (reference sequence). The germline V and J ends were trimmed by 2 bases and 5 bases, with 10 bases remaining between them. In DNA, the CDR3 is TGTGCCTGGAGTAGAAACAGCAACAATGAGCAGTTCTTC. Encoded protein: CAWSRNSNNEQFF.

V usage is TRBV19 and J usage is TRBJ2-3; 7 nucleotides agree with TRBD2. Germline CDR1 LNHDA, CDR2 SQIVND (reference sequence). The CDR3 contains 15 residues. V gave up 7 bases and J gave up 4 bases; unmatched junction bases: 11. For the CDR3, the DNA is TGTGCCAGTAAGGCGGGAGAATGGCGGGCAGATACGCAGTATTTT. It translates to CASKAGEWRADTQYF.

The rearrangement joins TRBV10-2 to TRBJ2-1; 11 bases are a match to TRBD2. With 10 bases clipped from V and 4 bases from J, the junction kept 6 bases outside the gene matches. Per germline, CDR1 WSHSY and CDR2 SAAADI. The CDR3 covers 14 residues. This chain's CDR3 is CATGIAGGYNEQFF. DNA for the CDR3: TGCGCCACAGGGATAGCGGGAGGGTACAATGAGCAGTTCTTC.

CDR3 loop: CASRGIAATYEQYF. In DNA form, the CDR3 reads TGTGCCAGCAGGGGGATAGCGGCCACCTACGAGCAGTACTTC. This chain uses TRBV2 with TRBJ2-7; a possible D gene is TRBD2 (6 bases). The CDR3 runs to 14 residues. Trimming cost V 6 bases and J 2 bases, with 14 bases left between them. In germline, CDR1 is SNHLY, CDR2 FYNNEI. Together with reference TRBV2 and TRBJ2-7, the CDR3 gives the full variable domain: EPEVTQTPSHQVTQMGQEVILRCVPISNHLYFYWYRQILGQKVEFLVSFYNNEISEKSEIFDDQFSVERPDGSNFTLKIRSTKLEDSAMYFCASRGIAATYEQYFGPGTRLTVT.

The genes are TRBV27 and TRBJ2-1; a possible D gene is TRBD2 (7 bases). Germline assignment: CDR1 MNHEY and CDR2 SMNVEV (reference sequence). The CDR3 runs to 16 residues. Between the trimmed V and J ends, which lost 6 bases and 14 bases, there was a span of 29 bases. The CDR3 DNA sequence: TGTGCCAGCAGCCCACGGGGGGCGGGAGTAATAGAGAGCAAGTTCTTC. This codes for CASSPRGAGVIESKFF.

The chain joins TRBV5-4 to TRBJ2-1; weak D call: TRBD2 (6 bases). Germline V gene data show CDR1 as SGHNT and CDR2 as YYREEE (reference sequence). The CDR3 totals 16 residues. The germline V and J ends were trimmed by 4 bases and 5 bases, with 19 bases remaining between them. The CDR3 sequence is CASSLPASDRNNEQFF. The DNA for the CDR3 is TGTGCCAGCAGCCTCCCCGCTAGCGACCGAAACAATGAGCAGTTCTTC.

This chain joins TRBV9 and TRBJ1-3; 8 nucleotides align to TRBD1. Germline CDR1 reads SGDLS; CDR2 reads YYNGEE. V shed 3 bases, J shed 8 bases, and the junction held 4 bases outside the gene matches. This CDR3 contains 13 residues. The CDR3, as DNA: TGTGCCAGCAGCGGAGGACAGGGATACACCATATATTTT. Amino acids: CASSGGQGYTIYF.

In regard to this clone: A much larger clone is a single base away; this may be a read error. The genes are TRBV5-4 and TRBJ2-7; 9 bases are shared with TRBD1. The junction had 5 bases not matched to a gene; V was cut back by 4 bases and J by 0 bases. Germline CDR1 and CDR2: SGHNT and YYREEE (reference sequence). This CDR3 is 15 amino acids long. CDR3: CASSTRDRASYEQYF. The CDR3, as DNA: TGTGCCAGCAGCACCCGGGACAGGGCCTCCTACGAGCAGTACTTC.

For the CDR3, the DNA is TGTGCCAGCAGCCTCCAGAGGCGGGGAACCTACGAGCAGTACTTC. Protein product: CASSLQRRGTYEQYF. V gene TRBV5-6 combines with J gene TRBJ2-7, with TRBD2 as a possible D gene (6 bases). The CDR3 runs 15 residues. With 4 bases removed from V and 2 bases from J, the gap between germline ends came to 16 bases. Germline V lookup: CDR1 SGHDT, CDR2 YYEEEE.